This T cell receptor (beta chain) was identified in a study of shared clonotypes between healthy human individuals. Comment on this clone: The antigen remains unidentified.

Overall study results and limits: Naive CD4 clonotypes were shared across a few donors at roughly 5%. Some clonotypes were shared by all four sorted-subset donors, while others were not shared. The non-shared ones had lower generation probabilities than the shared ones.

Assay execution proceeded at the deep level. TCRdb's copy holds only in-frame clones and misses some; the assay was immunoSEQ multiplex PCR. The sample lists more than 2 million clones; approximately 96% were seen once. Germline trimming cut 0 bases from V and 2 bases from J; bases unmatched to any gene: 4. CDR1 SGHRS and CDR2 YFSETQ come from the germline V gene. The CDR3 is 16 amino acids. The sample was naive CD4+ T cells sorted from blood. Subset of the sample: CD45RA+ positively selected. This clonotype was sampled from a man aged 18 to 30 in good health. The V call is TRBV5-1, the J call TRBJ2-2; 7 nucleotides agree with TRBD1. CDR3 bases: TGCGCCAGCAGCTTGGCAGGGGACAGCAACACCGGGGAGCTGTTTTTT. Amino acids: CASSLAGDSNTGELFF. Complete variable domain (other parts from reference TRBV5-1 and TRBJ2-2): KAGVTQTPRYLIKTRGQQVTLSCSPISGHRSVSWYQQTPGQGLQFLFEYFSETQRNKGNFPGRFSGRQFSNSRSEMNVSTLELGDSALYLCASSLAGDSNTGELFFGEGSRLTVL.